The clone carrying this T cell receptor (beta chain) was detected once. The V and J ends lost 4 bases and 4 bases respectively, with 14 bases between them. CDR3 size: 15 residues. CDR1 and CDR2 from the germline V gene are MNHEY and SVGAGI. The data originate from a study of CD8 T cells in ankylosing spondylitis. Researchers built TCR beta libraries using quantitative 5'-RACE with molecular barcodes. MiXCR, applied by TCRdb to the 5' RACE reads, yields one record per CDR3 protein. Seen here are around 230,000 distinct CDR3 sequences, 8% to 9.5% observed once, and the top ten hold 6.5% to 7%. Sequenced input: blood, either unsorted or a sorted T cell fraction (not recorded which). The receptor was derived from a male donor with ankylosing spondylitis or in good health (not recorded which). The rearrangement joins TRBV6-5 to TRBJ2-4, with D perhaps given as TRBD1 or TRBD2 (5 bases each). The CDR3 coding sequence is TGTGCCAGCAGTTCCCCGATTGAGGGGAAAAACATTCAGTACTTC. Translated, it gives CASSSPIEGKNIQYF.